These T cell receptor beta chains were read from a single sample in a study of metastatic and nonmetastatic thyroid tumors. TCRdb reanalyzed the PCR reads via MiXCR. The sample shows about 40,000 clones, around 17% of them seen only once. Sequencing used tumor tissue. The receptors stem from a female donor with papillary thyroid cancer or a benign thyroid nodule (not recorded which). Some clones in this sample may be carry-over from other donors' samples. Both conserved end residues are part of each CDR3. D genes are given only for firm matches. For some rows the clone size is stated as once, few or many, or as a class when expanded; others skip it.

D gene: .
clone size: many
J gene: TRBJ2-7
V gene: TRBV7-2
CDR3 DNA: TGTGCCAGCAGCTTAAGTTCGGGCCAATCCTACGAGCAGTACTTC
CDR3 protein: CASSLSSGQSYEQYF

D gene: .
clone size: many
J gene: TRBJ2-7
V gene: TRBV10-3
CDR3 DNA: TGTGCCACCGCGACAGGCGCTCGCGAGCAGTACTTC
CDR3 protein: CATATGAREQYF

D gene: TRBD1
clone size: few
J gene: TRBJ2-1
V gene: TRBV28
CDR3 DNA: TGTGCCAGCACTGCGATGTTTATAGTCGGGACAGGGGGCCGGCAGTTCTTC
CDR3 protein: CASTAMFIVGTGGRQFF

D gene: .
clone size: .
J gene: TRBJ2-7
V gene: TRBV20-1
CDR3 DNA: TGCGGAATCCGAGGGTCACGCGGGACATCTCAAATGCACCAGTACTTC
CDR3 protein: CGIRGSRGTSQMHQYF

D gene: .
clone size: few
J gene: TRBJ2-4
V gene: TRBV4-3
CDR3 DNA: TGCGCCAGCAGCCAAGACAGTTTAAAAAACATTCAGTACTTC
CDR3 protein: CASSQDSLKNIQYF

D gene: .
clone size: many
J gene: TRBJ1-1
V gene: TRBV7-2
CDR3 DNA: TGTGCCAGCAGCTTCGGGGGGCGGTCCACTGAAGCTTTCTTT
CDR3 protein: CASSFGGRSTEAFF

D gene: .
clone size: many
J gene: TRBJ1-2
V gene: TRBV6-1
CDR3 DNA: TGTGCCAGCAGTTCCCTGGGAAACTATGGCTACACCTTC
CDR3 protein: CASSSLGNYGYTF

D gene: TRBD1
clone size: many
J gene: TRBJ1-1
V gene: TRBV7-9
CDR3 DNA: TGTGCCAGCAGCTCCAATGACAGGGTGGCTGAAGCTTTCTTT
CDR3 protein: CASSSNDRVAEAFF

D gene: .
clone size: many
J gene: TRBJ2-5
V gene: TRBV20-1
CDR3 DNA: TGCAGTGCTAGAGGGCGAAGTGGGACCCACCAAGAGACCCAGTACTTC
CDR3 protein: CSARGRSGTHQETQYF

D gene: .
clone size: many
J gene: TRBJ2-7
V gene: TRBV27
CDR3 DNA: TGTGCCAGCAGTTTAAGCAGGACCTCCTACGAGCAGTACTTC
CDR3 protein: CASSLSRTSYEQYF

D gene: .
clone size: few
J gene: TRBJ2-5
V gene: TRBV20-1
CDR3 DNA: TGCAGTGCTAGAGAGAGGGTGGAAGGGGTGGGAGAGACCCAGTACTTC
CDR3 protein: CSARERVEGVGETQYF

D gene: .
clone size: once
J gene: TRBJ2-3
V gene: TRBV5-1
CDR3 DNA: TGCGCCAGCAGCTTGGACGGGGTTGTGGATACGCAGTATTTT
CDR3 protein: CASSLDGVVDTQYF

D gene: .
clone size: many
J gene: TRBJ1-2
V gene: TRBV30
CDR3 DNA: TGTGCCTGGAAATTCACAGGGAGCCTCTATGGCTACACCTTC
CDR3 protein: CAWKFTGSLYGYTF

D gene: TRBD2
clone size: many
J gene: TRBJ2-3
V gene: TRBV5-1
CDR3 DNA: TGCGCCAGCAGCTTGGCCACTAGCGGCACAGATACGCAGTATTTT
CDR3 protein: CASSLATSGTDTQYF

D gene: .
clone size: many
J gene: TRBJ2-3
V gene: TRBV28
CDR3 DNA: TGTGCCAGCAGTTGGGGCACGGGAATTGTAGATACGCAGTATTTT
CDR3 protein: CASSWGTGIVDTQYF

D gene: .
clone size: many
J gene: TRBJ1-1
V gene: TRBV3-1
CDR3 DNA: TGTGCCAGCAGCCAAGAACATATCGGTGAAGCTTTCTTT
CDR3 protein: CASSQEHIGEAFF

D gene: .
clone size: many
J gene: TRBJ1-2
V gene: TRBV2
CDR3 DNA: TGTGCCAGCAGTGAAGGGACGGTCAACTATGGCTACACCTTC
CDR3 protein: CASSEGTVNYGYTF

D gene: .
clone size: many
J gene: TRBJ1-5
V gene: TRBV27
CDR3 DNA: TGTGCCAGCAGCGGCAAGCATAGCAATCAGCCCCAGCATTTT
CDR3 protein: CASSGKHSNQPQHF

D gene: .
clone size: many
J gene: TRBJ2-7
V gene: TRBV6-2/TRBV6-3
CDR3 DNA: TGTGCCAGCAGGACAACGGCCGAGGAGCAGTACTTC
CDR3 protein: CASRTTAEEQYF

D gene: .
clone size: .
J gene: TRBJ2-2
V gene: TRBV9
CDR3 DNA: TGTGCCAGCATCGTAATGGCCACCGGGGAGCTTTTTTTT
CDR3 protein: CASIVMATGELFF

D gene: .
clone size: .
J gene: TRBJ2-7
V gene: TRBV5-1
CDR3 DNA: TGTGCCAGCAGCTTGGCCCCACTAGGGAGCTCCTACGAGCAGTACTTC
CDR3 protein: CASSLAPLGSSYEQYF

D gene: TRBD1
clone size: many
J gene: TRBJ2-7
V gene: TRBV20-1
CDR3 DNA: TGCAGTGCTAGACATCCTCGACAGGGGACCTACGAGCAGTACTTC
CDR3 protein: CSARHPRQGTYEQYF

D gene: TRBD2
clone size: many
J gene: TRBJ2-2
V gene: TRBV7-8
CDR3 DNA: TGTGCCAGCAGCTTAGTGTTTGCGGGAGGCACCGGGGAGCTGTTTTTT
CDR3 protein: CASSLVFAGGTGELFF

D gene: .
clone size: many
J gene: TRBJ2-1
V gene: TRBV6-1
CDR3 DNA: TGTGCCACCCATAGCGGATACTCCTACAATGAGCAGTTCTTC
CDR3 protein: CATHSGYSYNEQFF

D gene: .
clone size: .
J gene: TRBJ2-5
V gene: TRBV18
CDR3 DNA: TGTGCCAGGTCAGCCAGATGGCAGCAAGAGACCCAGTACTTC
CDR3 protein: CARSARWQQETQYF

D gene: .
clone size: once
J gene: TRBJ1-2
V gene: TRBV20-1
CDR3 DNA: TGCAGTGCTAGAGTTTCTAACTATGGCTACACCTTC
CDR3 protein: CSARVSNYGYTF

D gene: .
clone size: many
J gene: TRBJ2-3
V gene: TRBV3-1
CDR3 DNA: TGTGCCAGCAGCCCCCGGGAAAAGCGAGTTACGCAGTATTTT
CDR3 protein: CASSPREKRVTQYF

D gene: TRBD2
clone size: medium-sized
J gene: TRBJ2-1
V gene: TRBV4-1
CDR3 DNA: TGCGCCAGCAGCCAAGGGGGACTAGCGGGGGGCCTAGGAAATGAGCAGTTCTTC
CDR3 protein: CASSQGGLAGGLGNEQFF

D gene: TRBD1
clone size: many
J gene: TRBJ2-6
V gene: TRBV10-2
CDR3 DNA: TGCGCCAGCAGTAAGGGACAGGGCTTATCTGGGGCCAACGTCCTGACTTTC
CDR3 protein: CASSKGQGLSGANVLTF

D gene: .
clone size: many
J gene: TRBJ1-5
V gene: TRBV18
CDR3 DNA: TGTGCCAGCTCACCCCATAGCAATCAGCCCCAGCATTTT
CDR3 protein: CASSPHSNQPQHF

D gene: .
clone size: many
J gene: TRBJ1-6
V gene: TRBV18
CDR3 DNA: TGTGCCAGCTCACCACCGTGGGGCTCACCCCTCCACTTT
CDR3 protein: CASSPPWGSPLHF

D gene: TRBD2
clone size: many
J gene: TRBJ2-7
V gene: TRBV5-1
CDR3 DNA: TGCGCCAGCAGCATGACTAGCGGTTTCTACGAGCAGTACTTC
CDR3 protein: CASSMTSGFYEQYF

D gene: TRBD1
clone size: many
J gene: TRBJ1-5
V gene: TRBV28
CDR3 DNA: TGTGCCAGCAGCCCGAGACAGGGCTCCAATCAGCCCCAGCATTTT
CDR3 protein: CASSPRQGSNQPQHF

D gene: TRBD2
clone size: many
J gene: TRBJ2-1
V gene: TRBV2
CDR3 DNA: TGTGCCAGCAGCGGACTAGCGGGAGGGCCGGTTATGTACAATGAGCAGTTCTTC
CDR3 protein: CASSGLAGGPVMYNEQFF

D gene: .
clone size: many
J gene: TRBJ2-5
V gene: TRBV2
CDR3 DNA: TGTGCCAGCGGACTGTTCGGACAGAACCAAGAGACTCAGTACTTC
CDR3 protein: CASGLFGQNQETQYF